The present TCR beta chain was sequenced within a study of T cell repertoires in cytomegalovirus infection. About the study: Indications came from public TCR beta signatures; they pointed to CMV infection and to a matching HLA type. Findings and caveats of the study: Pooled public TCR beta family frequency picked out CMV carriers with the relevant HLA. Across the ex vivo response, the dominant clonotypes were HLA-C-restricted CMV-specific TCR beta clonotypes.

Trimming removed 2 bases from V and 3 bases from J, with 8 bases in between. Germline values: CDR1 KGHSH, CDR2 LQKENI. The CDR3 is 13 amino acids. As regards this clonotype: As yet, its antigen is unknown.

TCRdb re-called the reads through MiXCR, storing one row per CDR3 protein. Here the sample spans a few hundred thousand distinct CDR3 sequences, approximately 18% being singletons. The V gene is TRBV18, the J gene TRBJ2-7; D is unresolved. Sequenced material: PBMCs. The sequence was obtained from a human donor in good health (CMV status not recorded). Some clones in this sample may be carry-over from other donors' samples. This chain's CDR3 is CASSPTADYEQYF. The CDR3 DNA reads TGTGCCAGCTCACCAACGGCCGACTACGAGCAGTACTTC.